A selection of T cell receptor beta chains follows, all from one sample in a study of blood T cell repertoires in COVID-19. The data were produced by immunoSEQ multiplex PCR, yet TCRdb's version contains in-frame clones alone and is incomplete. The sample has about 210,000 clones; about 80% are singletons. Sequencing was carried out using peripheral blood. The receptors shown here come from a woman over 75 with COVID-19, enrolled during active disease. Each CDR3 is given with its conserved first and last residue.

j_gene,v_gene,len,CDR3aa
TRBJ1-1,TRBV19,16,CASSILDRGRRTEAFF
TRBJ1-1,TRBV18,15,CASSLPGTGKAEAFF
TRBJ2-7,TRBV12-2,15,CASRLEGLSPHEQYF
TRBJ2-3,TRBV19,15,CATRRAPLSTDTQYF
TRBJ1-2,TRBV9,16,CASSPRSVRGLYGYTF
TRBJ1-4,TRBV6-5,14,CASYPGTGVEKLFF
TRBJ1-1,TRBV7-9,14,CASSPARMNTEAFF
TRBJ1-2,TRBV6-5,15,CASSYSRGYNYGYTF
TRBJ1-2,TRBV6-2/TRBV6-3,14,CASSGHGQVYGYTF
TRBJ2-7,TRBV19,14,CASRDTGNLYEQYF
TRBJ2-5,TRBV5-1,16,CASSSGTGSLEETQYF
TRBJ2-7,TRBV5-1,13,CASRPPGSYEQYF
TRBJ1-2,TRBV28,13,CASSLRVDYGYTF
TRBJ1-2,TRBV6-5,14,CASNAGQTSVGYTF
TRBJ2-1,TRBV24-1,14,CATSDARGHNEQFF
TRBJ1-2,TRBV6-6,17,CASSQRGSWGHGYGYTF
TRBJ1-1,TRBV27,14,CAIKGGQGDTEAFF
TRBJ1-4,TRBV5-3,13,CARRKGGNEKLFF
TRBJ2-1,TRBV5-6,18,CASSLAAGLVHVQDEQFF
TRBJ2-3,TRBV5-1,12,CASSLVSDTQYF
TRBJ2-2,TRBV27,16,CASTPWGTGAAGELFF
TRBJ2-1,TRBV20-1,14,CSASRPPGYNEQFF